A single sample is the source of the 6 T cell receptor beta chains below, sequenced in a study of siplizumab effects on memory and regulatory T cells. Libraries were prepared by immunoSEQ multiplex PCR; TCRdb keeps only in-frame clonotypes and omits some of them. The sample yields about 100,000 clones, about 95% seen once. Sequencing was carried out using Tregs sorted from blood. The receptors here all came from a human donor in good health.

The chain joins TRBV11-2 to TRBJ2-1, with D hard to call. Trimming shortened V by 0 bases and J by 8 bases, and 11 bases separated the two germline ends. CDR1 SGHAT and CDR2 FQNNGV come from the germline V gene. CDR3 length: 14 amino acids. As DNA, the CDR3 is TGTGCCAGCAGCTTAGAAGGCAGGATCTATGAGCAGTTCTTC. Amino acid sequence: CASSLEGRIYEQFF.

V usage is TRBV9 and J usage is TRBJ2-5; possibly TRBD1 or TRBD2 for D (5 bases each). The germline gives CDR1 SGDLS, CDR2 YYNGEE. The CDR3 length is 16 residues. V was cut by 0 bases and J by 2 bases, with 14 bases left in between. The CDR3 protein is CASSVAVGRAQETQYF. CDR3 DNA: TGTGCCAGCAGCGTAGCGGTGGGGCGGGCTCAAGAGACCCAGTACTTC.

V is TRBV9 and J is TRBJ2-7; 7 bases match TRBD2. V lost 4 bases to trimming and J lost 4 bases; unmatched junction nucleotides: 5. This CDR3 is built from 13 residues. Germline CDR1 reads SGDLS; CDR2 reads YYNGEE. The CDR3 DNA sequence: TGTGCCAGCAGCTTAGGACTAGGTTACGAGCAGTACTTC. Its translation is CASSLGLGYEQYF.

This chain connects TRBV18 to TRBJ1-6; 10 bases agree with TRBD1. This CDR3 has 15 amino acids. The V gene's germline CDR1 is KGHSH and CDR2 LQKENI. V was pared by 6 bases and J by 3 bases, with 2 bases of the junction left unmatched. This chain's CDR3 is CASSTGGLYNSPLHF. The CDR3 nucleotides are TGTGCCAGCTCGACAGGGGGCCTCTATAATTCACCCCTCCACTTT.

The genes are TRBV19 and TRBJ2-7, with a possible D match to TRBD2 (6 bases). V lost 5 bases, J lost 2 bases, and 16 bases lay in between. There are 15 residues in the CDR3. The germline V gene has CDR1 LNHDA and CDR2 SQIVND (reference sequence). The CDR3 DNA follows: TGTGCCAGTAGTTCGAGGAGGGGCCTAGCCTACGAGCAGTACTTC. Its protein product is CASSSRRGLAYEQYF. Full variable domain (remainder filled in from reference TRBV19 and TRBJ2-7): DGGITQSPKYLFRKEGQNVTLSCEQNLNHDAMYWYRQDPGQGLRLIYYSQIVNDFQKGDIAEGYSVSREKKESFPLTVTSAQKNPTAFYLCASSSRRGLAYEQYFGPGTRLTVT.

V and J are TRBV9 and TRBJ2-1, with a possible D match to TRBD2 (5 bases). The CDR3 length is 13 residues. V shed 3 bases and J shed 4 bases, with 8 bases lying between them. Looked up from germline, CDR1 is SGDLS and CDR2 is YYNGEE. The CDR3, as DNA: TGTGCCAGCAGCGGAACTAGTTACAATGAGCAGTTCTTC. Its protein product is CASSGTSYNEQFF.